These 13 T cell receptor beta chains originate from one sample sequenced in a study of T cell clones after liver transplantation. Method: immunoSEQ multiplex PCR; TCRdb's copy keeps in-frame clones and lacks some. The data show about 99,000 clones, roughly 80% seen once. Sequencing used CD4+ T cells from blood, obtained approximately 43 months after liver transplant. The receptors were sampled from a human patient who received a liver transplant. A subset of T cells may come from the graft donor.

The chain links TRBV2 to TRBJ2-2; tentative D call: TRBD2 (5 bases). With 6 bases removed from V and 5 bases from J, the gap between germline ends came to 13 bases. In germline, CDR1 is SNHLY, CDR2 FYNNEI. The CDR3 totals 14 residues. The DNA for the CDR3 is TGTGCCAGCAGCGGGGTATTGGTAACCGGGGAGCTGTTTTTT. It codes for CASSGVLVTGELFF.

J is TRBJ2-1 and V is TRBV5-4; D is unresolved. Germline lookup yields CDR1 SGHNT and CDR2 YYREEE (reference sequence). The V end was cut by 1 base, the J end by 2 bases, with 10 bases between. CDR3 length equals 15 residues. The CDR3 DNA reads TGTGCCAGCAGCTTGACTACGGGTACCTACAATGAGCAGTTCTTC. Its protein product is CASSLTTGTYNEQFF.

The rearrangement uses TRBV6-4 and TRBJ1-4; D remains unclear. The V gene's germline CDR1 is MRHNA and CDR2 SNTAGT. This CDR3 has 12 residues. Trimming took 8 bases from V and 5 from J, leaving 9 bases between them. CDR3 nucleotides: TGTGCCAGCTGTAAAAGAAATGAAAAACTGTTTTTT. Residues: CASCKRNEKLFF.

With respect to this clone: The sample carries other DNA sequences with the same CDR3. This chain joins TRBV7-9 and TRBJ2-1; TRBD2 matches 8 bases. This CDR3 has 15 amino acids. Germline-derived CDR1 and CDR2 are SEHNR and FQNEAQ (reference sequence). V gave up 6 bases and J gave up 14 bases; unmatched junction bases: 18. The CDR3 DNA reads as TGTGCCAGCAGTCCTCCGACTAGCGCCTTGAAGGTGGAGTTCTTC. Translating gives CASSPPTSALKVEFF. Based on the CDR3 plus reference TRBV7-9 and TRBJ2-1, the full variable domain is DTGVSQNPRHKITKRGQNVTFRCDPISEHNRLYWYRQTLGQGPEFLTYFQNEAQLEKSRLLSDRFSAERPKGSFSTLEIQRTEQGDSAMYLCASSPPTSALKVEFFGPGTRLTVL.

CDR3 sequence: CASSSAGGYNEQFF. The DNA for the CDR3 is TGTGCCAGCAGCTCGGCAGGGGGGTACAATGAGCAGTTCTTC. V is TRBV11-3 and J is TRBJ2-1, with a weak D call TRBD1 (7 bases). Per germline, CDR1 SGHNT and CDR2 YENEEA. V was shortened by 4 bases and J by 4 bases, with 11 bases between the two germline ends. There are 14 residues in the CDR3.

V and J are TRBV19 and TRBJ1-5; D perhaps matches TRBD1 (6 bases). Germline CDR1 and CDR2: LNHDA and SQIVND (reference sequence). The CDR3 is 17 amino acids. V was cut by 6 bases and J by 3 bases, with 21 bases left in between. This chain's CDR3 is CASSPRTVIDVNQPQHF. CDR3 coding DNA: TGTGCCAGTAGCCCTCGGACAGTTATAGATGTCAATCAGCCCCAGCATTTT. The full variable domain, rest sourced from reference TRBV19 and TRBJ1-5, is DGGITQSPKYLFRKEGQNVTLSCEQNLNHDAMYWYRQDPGQGLRLIYYSQIVNDFQKGDIAEGYSVSREKKESFPLTVTSAQKNPTAFYLCASSPRTVIDVNQPQHFGDGTRLSIL.

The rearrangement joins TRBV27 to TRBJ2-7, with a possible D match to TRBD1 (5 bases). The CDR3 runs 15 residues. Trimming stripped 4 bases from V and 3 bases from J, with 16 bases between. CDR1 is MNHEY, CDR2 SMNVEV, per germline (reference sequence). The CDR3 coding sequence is TGTGCCAGCAGTTCCGTGGACACCCTTTTCTACGAGCAGTACTTC. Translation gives CASSSVDTLFYEQYF.

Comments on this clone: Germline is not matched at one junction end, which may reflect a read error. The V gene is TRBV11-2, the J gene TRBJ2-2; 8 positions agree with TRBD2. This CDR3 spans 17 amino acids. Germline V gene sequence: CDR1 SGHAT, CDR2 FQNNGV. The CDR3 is CASRLVGGTSYTGELFF. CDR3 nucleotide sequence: TGTGCCAGCAGATTAGTAGGCGGGACTAGTTACACCGGGGAGCTGTTTTTT.

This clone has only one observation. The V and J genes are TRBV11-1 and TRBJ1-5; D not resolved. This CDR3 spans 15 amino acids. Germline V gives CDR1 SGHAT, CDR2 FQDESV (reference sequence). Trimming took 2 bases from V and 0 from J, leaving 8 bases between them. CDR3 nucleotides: TGTGCCAGCAGCTTAACAGTGGATAGCAATCAGCCCCAGCATTTT. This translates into CASSLTVDSNQPQHF.

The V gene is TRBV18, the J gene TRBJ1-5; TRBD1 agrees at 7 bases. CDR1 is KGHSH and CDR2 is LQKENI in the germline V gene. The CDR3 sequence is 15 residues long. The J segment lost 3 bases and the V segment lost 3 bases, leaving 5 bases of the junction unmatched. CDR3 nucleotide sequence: TGTGCCAGCTCACCTACAGGGGTGGACAATCAGCCCCAGCATTTT. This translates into CASSPTGVDNQPQHF.

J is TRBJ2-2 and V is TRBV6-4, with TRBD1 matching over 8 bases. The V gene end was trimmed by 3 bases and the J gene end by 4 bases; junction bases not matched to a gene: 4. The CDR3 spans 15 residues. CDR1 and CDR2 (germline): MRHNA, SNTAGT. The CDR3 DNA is TGTGCCAGCAGTGAGACAGGGGCCAGCACCGGGGAGCTGTTTTTT. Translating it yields CASSETGASTGELFF.

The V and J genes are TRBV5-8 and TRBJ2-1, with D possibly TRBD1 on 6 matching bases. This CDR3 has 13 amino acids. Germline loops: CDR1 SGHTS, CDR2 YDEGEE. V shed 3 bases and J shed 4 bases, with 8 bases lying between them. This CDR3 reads CASSSDRYNEQFF. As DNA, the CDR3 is TGTGCCAGCAGCTCAGACAGGTACAATGAGCAGTTCTTC.

CDR3 sequence: CASSLTSGAKNIQYF. CDR3 nucleotides: TGTGCCAGCAGCTTAACTAGCGGAGCCAAAAACATTCAGTACTTC. V and J are TRBV7-2 and TRBJ2-4; 8 bases are a match to TRBD2. With 2 bases clipped from V and 0 bases from J, the junction kept 0 bases outside the gene matches. The CDR3 runs 15 residues. CDR1 and CDR2 (germline): SGHTA, FQGNSA.